This section outlines one T cell receptor beta chain sequence together with its context. What antigen it recognizes has not been identified. No base quality information exists; no much larger clone differs at one position. The germline V gene provides CDR1 SGHRS and CDR2 YFSETQ. The CDR3 numbers 15 residues from cysteine through phenylalanine. The retained sequence is limited to the CDR3, 45 bases, with the frame set at the first base. V is reduced by 4 bases and J by 1 base, leaving a spacing of 13 bases between them. Through the immunoSEQ TRB Survey service, multiplex V and J primers were used to amplify rearranged CDR3 beta regions from genomic DNA. To keep sequencing depth the same across samples, survey-level depth of up to 500,000 reads per sample was applied. The libraries were purified, combined into pools and sequenced with Illumina technology. As for the authors' bioinformatics: Productive clonality, sample overlap, pairwise scatters, CDR3 beta length, V/D/J gene usage and productiveness were assessed with immunoSEQ online tools. Calculated diversity was defined as the number of unique rearrangements divided by total templates, multiplied by 100, and Shannon and Simpson indices were computed as well. Principal component analysis used the R prcomp function and ggbiplot package on Z-score normalized data. Morisita's index was used to quantify blood-rectal clonal overlap within each subject. This immuneACCESS table, as held by TCRdb, lists in-frame sequences with V and J called but not all clones. Of the missing ones, under half trace to an unresolved V gene in checked studies; the others have no known cause. Clonal size and the V and J genes are those of that table, whereas D and trimming came from the DNA. The sample has roughly 30,000 clones on record, almost 85% of them singletons. The ten largest clones capture 3.5% to 4.5% of the sample.

Before the diagnostic colonoscopy, none of the ulcerative colitis patients had been given immunosuppressive medication. Blood was sampled at the time of the colonoscopy. The Wizard kit (Promega) was used to extract genomic DNA from the blood and intestinal samples. The data were taken from a study of pediatric ulcerative colitis (dated by TCRdb to the late 2010s). Study-level background: About 7 ulcerative colitis patients had pancolitis and two had left-sided colitis, with histology consistent with ulcerative colitis in all. From roughly 9 newly diagnosed, treatment-naive pediatric ulcerative colitis patients and four non-IBD control children, paired blood and rectal samples were collected. By Pediatric Ulcerative Colitis Activity Index, a couple of patients had mild disease, several had moderate disease and three had acute severe colitis.

The paper's findings and limits, for the study overall: For technical reasons, the blood samples of a couple of patients yielded substantially fewer templates, so those samples were excluded from the blood-rectal overlap analysis. A couple of rectal CDR3 clonotypes turned up in every ulcerative colitis patient but in none of the controls. The healthy control group was small, consisting of only a handful of individuals. Because repertoires came from total lymphocyte DNA, patterns in rare subsets such as regulatory T cells may not be reflected. Significantly higher autologous blood-rectal clonal overlap was found in ulcerative colitis patients than in controls, which suggested increased T cell trafficking to inflamed tissue. Rectal repertoire features separated controls, mild-moderate and acute severe colitis patients; acute severe colitis showed reduced rectal diversity due to clonal expansions.

The receptor comes from a boy aged 5-17 years with severe ulcerative colitis. The rearranged segments are TRBV5-1 and TRBJ2-3; a tentative D match to TRBD1 spans 5 bases. What was sequenced was blood. At the DNA level, the sequence is TGCGCCAGCAGCCGCACAGGAAGGGGCACAGATACGCAGTATTTT. Translated, it gives CASSRTGRGTDTQYF.